Included here is one T cell receptor (beta chain) sequence, with context. Its antigen is as yet unknown. These data originate in a study of T cell responses to AZD1222 COVID-19 vaccine. The table came from immunoSEQ multiplex PCR; TCRdb's copy has only in-frame clones and leaves some out. This sample carries 55,000 to 80,000 clones, roughly 80% of them seen once, and the ten largest clones take 21%. Study results and limitations: Clonal diversity was possibly underestimated; the donors were predominantly white British and more often female. Epitopes outside B.1.351 and B.1.1.7 mutated regions reportedly drew nearly half of spike TCRs. Baseline seropositivity characterized only six AZD1222 recipients.

The sequence was collected from an adult in good health. The starting material was peripheral blood, obtained on day 0 of AZD1222 vaccination.

CDR3: CASSPRTPLSSQETQYF. The CDR3 region has the DNA TGTGCCAGCAGCCCTCGGACCCCCCTGAGTAGCCAAGAGACCCAGTACTTC. The chain is built from TRBV11-2 and TRBJ2-5, with D uncertain. Germline CDR1 reads SGHAT; CDR2 reads FQNNGV. V lost 5 bases and J lost 1, with 20 bases in between. This CDR3 comprises 17 residues.